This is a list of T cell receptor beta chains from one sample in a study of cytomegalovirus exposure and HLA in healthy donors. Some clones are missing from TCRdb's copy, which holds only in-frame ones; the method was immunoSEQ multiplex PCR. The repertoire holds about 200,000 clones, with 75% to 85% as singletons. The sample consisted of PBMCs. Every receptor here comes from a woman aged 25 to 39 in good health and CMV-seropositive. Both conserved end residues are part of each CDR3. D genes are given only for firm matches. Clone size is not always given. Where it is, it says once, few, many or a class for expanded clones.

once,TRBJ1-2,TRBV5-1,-,TGCGCCAGCAGCCCATCGCGGACAGTTTATGGCTACACCTTC,CASSPSRTVYGYTF
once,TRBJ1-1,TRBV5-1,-,TGCGCCAGCAGCTCCTCGGGAGGGAGCGGCACTGAAGCTTTCTTT,CASSSSGGSGTEAFF
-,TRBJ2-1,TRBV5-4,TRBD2,TGTGCCAGCAGCTCCCCGGGGAGCGGGAGGAGGAATGAGCAGTTCTTC,CASSSPGSGRRNEQFF
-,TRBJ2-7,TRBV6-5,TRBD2,TGTGCCAGCAGTCCCGGGACTAGCGGGAGTGAAGGGCAGTACTTC,CASSPGTSGSEGQYF
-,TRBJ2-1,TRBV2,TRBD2,TGTGCCAGCAGTGAAGCGCTGGGGGAGGGCCGGAATGAGCAGTTCTTC,CASSEALGEGRNEQFF
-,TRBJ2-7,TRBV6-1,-,TGTGCCAGCAGTGGGACATACTACGAGCAGTACTTC,CASSGTYYEQYF
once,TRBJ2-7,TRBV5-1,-,TGCGCCAGCAGCGCCTCGACTGGGTACGAGCAGTACTTC,CASSASTGYEQYF
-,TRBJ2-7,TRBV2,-,TGTGCCAGCCAAGACAGGCACTCCTACGAGCAGTACTTC,CASQDRHSYEQYF
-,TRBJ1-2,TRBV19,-,TGTGCCAGTATGTCGACTGTTAACTATGGCTACACCTTC,CASMSTVNYGYTF
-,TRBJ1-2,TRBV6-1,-,TGTGCCAGCAGTGTATCCATAGCTAACTATGGCTACACCTTC,CASSVSIANYGYTF
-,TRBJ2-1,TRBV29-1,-,TGCAGCGTTGGAGTCAATGAGCAGTTCTTC,CSVGVNEQFF
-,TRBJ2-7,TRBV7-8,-,TGTGCCAGCAGCTTAGAGACTACCAACTACGAGCAGTACTTC,CASSLETTNYEQYF
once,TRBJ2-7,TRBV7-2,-,TGTGCCAGCAGCTTGGTGGGAGGAGGCTTCTACGAGCAGTACTTC,CASSLVGGGFYEQYF
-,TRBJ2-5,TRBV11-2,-,TGTGCCAGCAGCTTAGATCGAGGGTTAGCTGAGACCCAGTACTTC,CASSLDRGLAETQYF
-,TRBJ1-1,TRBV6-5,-,TGTGCCAGCAGGTGGGGCGGGAACACTGAAGCTTTCTTT,CASRWGGNTEAFF
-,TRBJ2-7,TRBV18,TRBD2,TGTGCCAGCTCCGGGACTAGCGGGGCCTACGAGCAGTACTTC,CASSGTSGAYEQYF
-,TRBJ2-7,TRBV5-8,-,TGTGCCAGCAGCTTGGGAGGGAATGACCCCTGGCAGTACTTC,CASSLGGNDPWQYF
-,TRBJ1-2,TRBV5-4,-,TGTGCCAGCAGCGAACCTCGAGGAGAACTGAACTATGGCTACACCTTC,CASSEPRGELNYGYTF
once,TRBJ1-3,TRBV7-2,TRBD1,TGTGCCAGCAGCTTGGACAGGGCCGGAAACACCATATATTTT,CASSLDRAGNTIYF
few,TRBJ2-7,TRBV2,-,TGTGCCAGCATTCCCATCACCTACGAGCAGTACTTC,CASIPITYEQYF
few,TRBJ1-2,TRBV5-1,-,TGCGCCAGCAGCTTGGATGGGAGTCTTAACTATGGCTACACCTTC,CASSLDGSLNYGYTF
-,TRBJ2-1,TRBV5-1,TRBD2,TGCGCCAGCAGCTTCCTGAGACTAGCTGTCCAGGATGAGCAGTTCTTC,CASSFLRLAVQDEQFF
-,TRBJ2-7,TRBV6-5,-,TGTGCCAGCAGTTACTCGCCAAGACTATCCTACGAGCAGTACTTC,CASSYSPRLSYEQYF
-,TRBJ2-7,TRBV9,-,TGTGCCAGCAGCCCGAAAAGGGGTCAGGGTTACGAGCAGTACTTC,CASSPKRGQGYEQYF
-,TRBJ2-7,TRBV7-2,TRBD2,TGTGCCAGCAGCTTGGGACTAGCGTACGAGCAGTACTTC,CASSLGLAYEQYF
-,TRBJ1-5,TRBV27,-,TGTGCCAGCAGTTTTACAGGGTCGGCTCAGCCCCAGCATTTT,CASSFTGSAQPQHF
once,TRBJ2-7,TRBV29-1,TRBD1,TGCAGCGTAGACAGGGGCTACGAGCAGTACTTC,CSVDRGYEQYF
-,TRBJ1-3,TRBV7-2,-,TGTGCCAGCAGCTTAACCCTACGAGGGGGAGGAAACACCATATATTTT,CASSLTLRGGGNTIYF
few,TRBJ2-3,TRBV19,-,TGTGCCAGTAGTATTGAGTTCCATACGCAGTATTTT,CASSIEFHTQYF
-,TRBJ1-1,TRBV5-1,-,TGCGCCAGCAGCCCCACACCCCGACCGGGGGACACTGAAGCTTTCTTT,CASSPTPRPGDTEAFF
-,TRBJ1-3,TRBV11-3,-,TGTGCCAGCAGTGAACAGGGCTCCAACACCATATATTTT,CASSEQGSNTIYF
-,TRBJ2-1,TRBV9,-,TGTGCCAGCAGCGTGACCGCTAGTACCTACAATGAGCAGTTCTTC,CASSVTASTYNEQFF
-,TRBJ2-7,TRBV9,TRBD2,TGTGCCAGCAGCGTAGGGCCTAGCGGCGAGCAGTACTTC,CASSVGPSGEQYF
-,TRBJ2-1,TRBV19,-,TGTGCCAGTAGCATTCGATCCAGCTCCTACAATGAGCAGTTCTTC,CASSIRSSSYNEQFF
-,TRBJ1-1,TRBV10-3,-,TGTGCCATCAGTGATGGGGCGCGTCCTGAAGCTTTCTTT,CAISDGARPEAFF
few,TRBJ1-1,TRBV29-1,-,TGCAGCGTTGAGGCAGGGGTGGCCACTGAAGCTTTCTTT,CSVEAGVATEAFF
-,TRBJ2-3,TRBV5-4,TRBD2,TGTGCCAGCAGCTGGTTAGCGGGGGACACAGATACGCAGTATTTT,CASSWLAGDTDTQYF
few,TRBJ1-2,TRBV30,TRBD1,TGTGCCCAAACGAGCTTCGGACAGGGGGCAGGGGGCTACACCTTC,CAQTSFGQGAGGYTF
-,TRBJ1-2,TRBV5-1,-,TGCGCCAGCAGCTCCGCTGCGACAGGTTTTTCAACCTTCTATGGCTACACCTTC,CASSSAATGFSTFYGYTF
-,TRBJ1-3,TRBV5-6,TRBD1,TGTGCCAGCAGCTTCCGGGACAGGGGACCTGGAAACACCATATATTTT,CASSFRDRGPGNTIYF
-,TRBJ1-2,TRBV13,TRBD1,TGTGCCAGCAGCCCAGGACAGGGCTCTAACTATGGCTACACCTTC,CASSPGQGSNYGYTF
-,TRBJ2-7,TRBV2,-,TGTGCCAGCAGTGTGACAGGCGTAGAGCAGTACTTC,CASSVTGVEQYF
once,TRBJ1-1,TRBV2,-,TGTGCCAGCACCAATGGGGCGGCAAGTGAAGCTTTCTTT,CASTNGAASEAFF
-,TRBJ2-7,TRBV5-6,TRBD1,TGTGCCAGCAGCTACGACAGGGGCGTTGTTCTTCTCCCGTACGAGCAGTACTTC,CASSYDRGVVLLPYEQYF
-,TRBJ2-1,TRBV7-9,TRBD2,TGTGCCAGCAGCGGGGGACTAGCGGGAGTCGATGAGCAGTTCTTC,CASSGGLAGVDEQFF
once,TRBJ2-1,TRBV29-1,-,TGCAGTTGGACAGCCTACAATGAGCAGTTCTTC,CSWTAYNEQFF
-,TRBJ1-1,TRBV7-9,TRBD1,TGTGCCAGCAGCCCTGATCTGACAGGGGCGGAGACTGAAGCTTTCTTT,CASSPDLTGAETEAFF
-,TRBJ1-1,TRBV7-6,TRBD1,TGTGCCAGCAGCTCCAGACAGGGGATGAACACTGAAGCTTTCTTT,CASSSRQGMNTEAFF
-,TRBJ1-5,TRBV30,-,TGTGCCTGGAGTGGGCAGGGTAGTAATCAGCCCCAGCATTTT,CAWSGQGSNQPQHF
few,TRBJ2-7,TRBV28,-,TGTGCCAGCAGGGGGCCGGGCCCCGTTATGTACGAGCAGTACTTC,CASRGPGPVMYEQYF
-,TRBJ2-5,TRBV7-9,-,TGTGCCAGCAGCTTAGGACAGATCCAAGAGACCCAGTACTTC,CASSLGQIQETQYF
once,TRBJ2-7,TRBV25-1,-,TGTGCCAGCAGTGATGTTCTATACGAGCAGTACTTC,CASSDVLYEQYF
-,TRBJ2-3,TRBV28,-,TGTGCCAGCATCGGCGGAACAGATACGCAGTATTTT,CASIGGTDTQYF
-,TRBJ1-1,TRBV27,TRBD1,TGTGCCAGCAGTCCCCAGGGGACAGTCACTGAAGCTTTCTTT,CASSPQGTVTEAFF
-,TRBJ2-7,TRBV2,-,TGTGCCAGCAGTGCGATGGGACTCCAGGTGGTCGAGCAGTACTTC,CASSAMGLQVVEQYF
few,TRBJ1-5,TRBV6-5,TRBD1,TGTGCCAGCAGGAGGACAGGGCTCAATCAGCCCCAGCATTTT,CASRRTGLNQPQHF
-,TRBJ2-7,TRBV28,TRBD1,TGTGCCAGCAGTTTAGGGTCCGGGACAGGGACCTACGAGCAGTACTTC,CASSLGSGTGTYEQYF
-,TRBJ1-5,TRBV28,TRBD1,TGTGCCAGCAGTCCGGAATCGGGACAGGGAAGGGTCGGCCGGCATCAGCCCCAGCATTTT,CASSPESGQGRVGRHQPQHF